The table lists the clone carrying this T cell receptor beta chain with many counts. Germline lookup yields CDR1 SNHLY and CDR2 FYNNEI. Deletions cut 8 bases from V and 4 bases from J, with 16 bases between. This CDR3 is built from 14 residues. The TCR beta CDR3 regions underwent amplification using RNA transcripts as the source. Researchers ran a first-round RT-PCR on the TCR CDR3 using the HTBI primer set. TCRdb re-analysed the multiplex PCR reads in MiXCR, keeping a single row per CDR3 protein. The data show about 640,000 distinct CDR3 sequences, more than 20% seen once. The data originate from a study of T cells in Graves' hyperthyroidism and ophthalmopathy.

The sample was blood. J is TRBJ2-3 and V is TRBV2; TRBD2 is a possible D gene (5 bases). The sequence came from a young man with Graves' ophthalmopathy. This chain's CDR3 is CASEAGRGADTQYF. The DNA of the CDR3 is TGTGCCAGCGAGGCGGGTCGAGGAGCAGATACGCAGTATTTT.